The clone carrying this T cell receptor beta chain was seen at least ten times. With the read ending 3 residues before the CDR3 end, the germline J gene is used to fill in that end. This entry comes from a study of T cell clonality in common variable immunodeficiency. Profiling relied on immunoSEQ multiplex PCR, and the TCRdb table lists in-frame clones only, not all of them. This sample carries tens of thousands of clones, none of them present only once. This CDR3 comprises 13 residues. Germline CDR1 is SGHNT and CDR2 is YENEEA. V dropped 5 bases and J dropped 5 bases, with 11 bases sitting between them.

V is TRBV11-3 and J is TRBJ2-3, with D unclear. This TCR was recovered from a person aged 18 to 75 in good health. The sequenced sample consisted of peripheral blood mononuclear cells. The CDR3: CASSVFPGDTQYF. CDR3 DNA, as far as it was read: TGTGCCAGCAGCGTATTTCCGGGAGATACG.